The TCR beta chain under discussion was sequenced for a study of molecular identifiers for immune sequencing clone quantification. With 3 bases removed from V and 5 bases from J, the gap between germline ends came to 16 bases. Germline loops: CDR1 GTSNPN, CDR2 SVGIG (reference sequence). This CDR3 is built from 15 residues. Each CDR3 protein gets one entry after TCRdb re-called the PCR reads with MiXCR. The sample lists more than 250,000 distinct CDR3 sequences, over 20% occurring once. This clonotype has a count of ten or more. Sequencing was carried out using naive CD8+ T cells from blood, with Jurkat cell RNA spiked in. Subset described: FACS-sorted CD8+CD4-CCR7+CD45RA+ naive T cells. The source of this sequence is a human donor in good health. Some libraries in this study had Jurkat cell RNA spiked in. The genes are TRBV30 and TRBJ1-4; D is unresolved. The CDR3 DNA follows: TGTGCCTGGAGCCCGACGGTCACATACAATGAAAAACTGTTTTTT. Its translation: CAWSPTVTYNEKLFF.